The clone carrying this TCR beta chain was counted many times. Its antigen is unidentified. These data come from a study of T cells after yellow fever vaccination. Study-level information: The authors prepared low-cell-number fractions using SMART-Seq v4 Ultra Low Input.

The study's findings and limits: Most clones from primary vaccination resurfaced after the booster (about 95% CD4, 88% CD8). The secondary response was weaker, and its peak arrived faster, on day 5 versus 15.

The germline V gene has CDR1 SGHTA and CDR2 FQGTGA. The ends lost 4 bases at V and 9 bases at J; junction bases unmatched: 6. The CDR3 consists of 13 residues. Conversion of TCR transcripts into cDNA relied on 5'RACE template switching, which added a universal primer site and UMIs. Using its own MiXCR run on the 5' RACE reads, TCRdb lists one record per CDR3 protein. The sample shows some 260,000 distinct CDR3 sequences, roughly 5.2% of them seen only once. The TCR was taken from a man younger than 35 who received the YFV17D yellow fever vaccine. This material consisted of CD4+ T cells sorted from PBMCs, taken on the day of the yellow fever booster vaccination. The V gene is TRBV7-3, the J gene TRBJ2-1, with TRBD1 matching 7 bases. In nucleotides, the CDR3 is TGTGCCAGCAGCTATGCAGGGGGTGGTGAGCAGTTCTTC. It translates to CASSYAGGGEQFF. The variable domain in full, with the rest retrieved from reference TRBV7-3 and TRBJ2-1, is GAGVSQTPSNKVTEKGKYVELRCDPISGHTALYWYRQSLGQGPEFLIYFQGTGAADDSGLPNDRFFAVRPEGSVSTLKIQRTERGDSAVYLCASSYAGGGEQFFGPGTRLTVL.